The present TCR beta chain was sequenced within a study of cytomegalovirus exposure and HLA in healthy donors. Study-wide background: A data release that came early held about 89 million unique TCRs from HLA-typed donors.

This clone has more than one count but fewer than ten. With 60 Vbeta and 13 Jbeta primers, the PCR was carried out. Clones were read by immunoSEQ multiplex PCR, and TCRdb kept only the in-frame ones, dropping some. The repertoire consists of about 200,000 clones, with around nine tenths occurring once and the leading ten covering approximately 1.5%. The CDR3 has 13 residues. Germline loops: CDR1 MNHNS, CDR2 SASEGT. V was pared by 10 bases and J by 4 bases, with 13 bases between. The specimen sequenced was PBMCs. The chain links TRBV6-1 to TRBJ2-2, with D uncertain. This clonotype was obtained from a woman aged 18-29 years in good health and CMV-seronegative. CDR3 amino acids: CATRRFVTGELFF. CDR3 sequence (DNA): TGTGCCACGCGCCGCTTTGTCACCGGGGAGCTGTTTTTT.